This TCR beta chain was obtained from a study of graft-versus-host responses after intestinal transplantation. About the study: Induction with anti-thymocyte globulin, then tacrolimus and steroids for three to four years, was given to all recipients.

Trimming pared 3 bases from V and 13 bases from J, leaving 10 bases between. The CDR3 sequence is 10 residues long. Germline assignment: CDR1 SGDLS and CDR2 YYNGEE. Profiled with immunoSEQ multiplex PCR; TCRdb holds only in-frame clones, not every one. The sample holds under 45,000 clones, about 90% seen once. The TCR comes from a human patient who received an intestinal transplant, so some T cells may come from the graft donor. This chain connects TRBV9 to TRBJ2-5; D is ambiguous. This specimen consisted of PBMCs, obtained almost 270 days after transplant. The CDR3 bases are TGTGCCAGCAGCGGTAGTGGCACGTACTTC. This encodes CASSGSGTYF.